These 21 T cell receptor beta chains were sequenced from one sample in a study of cytomegalovirus exposure and HLA in healthy donors. The primer mix had 60 Vbeta and 13 Jbeta primers. Method: immunoSEQ multiplex PCR; TCRdb's copy keeps in-frame clones and lacks some. This sample's clone table lists some 60,000 clones. Sequencing was performed on PBMCs. The receptors come from a man aged 25 to 40 in good health and CMV-seropositive.

The chain links TRBV9 to TRBJ1-1, with D perhaps matching TRBD1 (6 bases). The CDR3 extends over 15 amino acids. Between the trimmed V and J ends, which lost 4 bases and 0 bases, there was a span of 13 bases. Germline loops: CDR1 SGDLS, CDR2 YYNGEE. In DNA form, the CDR3 reads TGTGCCAGCAGCCCCAGGGGCTTGATGAACACTGAAGCTTTCTTT. Protein product: CASSPRGLMNTEAFF.

This chain uses TRBV6-5 with TRBJ2-5; D possibly corresponds to TRBD2 (5 bases). Between the trimmed V and J ends, which lost 0 bases and 1 base, there was a span of 12 bases. Germline assignment: CDR1 MNHEY and CDR2 SVGAGI. The CDR3 totals 16 residues. The CDR3 nucleotides are TGTGCCAGCAGTTACTCAGGCGGGCGGTTCCAAGAGACCCAGTACTTC. Protein sequence: CASSYSGGRFQETQYF.

The chain is built from TRBV7-9 and TRBJ2-2; a possible D gene is TRBD2 (5 bases). The germline V and J ends were trimmed by 5 bases and 3 bases, with 10 bases remaining between them. The length of the CDR3 is 14 residues. Germline assignment: CDR1 SEHNR and CDR2 FQNEAQ (reference sequence). DNA of the CDR3: TGTGCCAGCAGCCCTAGCTGGGACACCGGGGAGCTGTTTTTT. This sequence encodes CASSPSWDTGELFF.

The chain uses TRBV6-1 and TRBJ2-5; the D gene is possibly TRBD1 (6 bases). The germline V and J ends were trimmed by 4 bases and 3 bases, with 9 bases remaining between them. The germline V gene has CDR1 MNHNS and CDR2 SASEGT. The CDR3 runs 13 residues. CDR3 amino acids: CASSATGEETQYF. The CDR3 DNA reads as TGTGCCAGCAGTGCGACAGGAGAAGAGACCCAGTACTTC.

The CDR3 is CASSSPGQGTYEQYF. The CDR3 DNA is TGTGCCAGCAGTTCCCCCGGACAGGGGACCTACGAGCAGTACTTC. The rearrangement joins TRBV6-5 to TRBJ2-7; the match to TRBD1 covers 9 bases. CDR3 length: 15 amino acids. The germline CDR1 and CDR2 sequences are MNHEY and SVGAGI. V was clipped by 4 bases and J by 2 bases; unmatched bases: 6.

With respect to this clone: The sample carries other DNA sequences with the same CDR3. The V gene is TRBV9, the J gene TRBJ2-5, with D unclear. The CDR3 covers 13 residues. Germline V gene sequence: CDR1 SGDLS, CDR2 YYNGEE. Trimming pared 2 bases from V and 5 bases from J, leaving 10 bases between. The chain's CDR3 is CASSVNPGETQYF. CDR3 bases: TGTGCCAGCAGCGTCAACCCCGGGGAGACCCAGTACTTC.

The chain has TRBV9 and TRBJ1-2; D is unclear. The CDR3 is made up of 14 amino acids. Germline V gene sequence: CDR1 SGDLS, CDR2 YYNGEE. The V gene lost 0 bases and the J gene lost 4 bases, with 10 bases spanning the gap. In DNA form, the CDR3 reads TGTGCCAGCAGCGTAGGGCTGGCAAGCTATGGCTACACCTTC. It translates to CASSVGLASYGYTF.

V gene TRBV11-2 combines with J gene TRBJ2-3; 7 bases match TRBD2. J gave up 2 bases and V 3 bases, and 14 bases lay outside the gene matches. CDR1 is SGHAT, CDR2 FQNNGV, per germline. The CDR3 spans 18 residues. The CDR3 spells CASSLTARWLADTDTQYF. The CDR3 DNA is TGTGCCAGCAGCTTGACGGCCCGATGGCTAGCGGACACAGATACGCAGTATTTT.

The chain recombines TRBV5-6 with TRBJ1-1; D is ambiguous. Germline lookup yields CDR1 SGHDT and CDR2 YYEEEE. The V end was cut by 4 bases, the J end by 5 bases, with 9 bases between. This CDR3 spans 12 amino acids. In DNA form, the CDR3 reads TGTGCCAGCAGCCTCGATAGTACTGAAGCTTTCTTT. It translates to CASSLDSTEAFF.

The rearrangement links TRBV30 to TRBJ1-1; the match to TRBD1 covers 9 bases. The V segment lost 5 bases and the J segment 4 bases; nucleotides outside the gene matches: 5. Germline CDR1 and CDR2: GTSNPN and SVGIG (reference sequence). The CDR3 is 13 amino acids. The CDR3 sequence: CAWDRGSTTEAFF. The CDR3 nucleotides read TGTGCCTGGGACAGGGGGTCCACCACTGAAGCTTTCTTT.

The rearrangement uses TRBV7-4 and TRBJ1-2; TRBD1 might be the D (6 bases). The V end was cut by 4 bases, the J end by 4 bases, with 13 bases between. The germline V gene has CDR1 SGHVT and CDR2 SQSDAQ. The CDR3 loop spans 14 amino acids. For the CDR3, the DNA is TGTGCCAGCAGCTCATACACAGGGACCTATGGCTACACCTTC. This translates into CASSSYTGTYGYTF.

About this clone itself: One end of the junction is discordant with germline, which a read error may explain. The chain links TRBV29-1 to TRBJ1-1; D remains ambiguous. Germline V gives CDR1 SQVTM, CDR2 ANQGSEA. The CDR3 length is 11 residues. The CDR3 reads CSVDGETEDFF. DNA for the CDR3: TGCAGCGTTGACGGCGAGACTGAAGATTTCTTT.

The rearrangement links TRBV7-9 to TRBJ2-7; 11 bases agree with TRBD2. Germline V CDR1 and CDR2: SEHNR, FQNEAQ (reference sequence). CDR3 length: 15 amino acids. J lost 5 bases, V lost 1 base, and 4 bases had no gene match. CDR3 sequence reads: CASSLVAGGRDEQYF. The CDR3 bases are TGTGCCAGCAGCTTAGTAGCGGGGGGGCGTGACGAGCAGTACTTC. The variable domain in full, completed from reference TRBV7-9 and TRBJ2-7, reads DTGVSQNPRHKITKRGQNVTFRCDPISEHNRLYWYRQTLGQGPEFLTYFQNEAQLEKSRLLSDRFSAERPKGSFSTLEIQRTEQGDSAMYLCASSLVAGGRDEQYFGPGTRLTVT.

The J gene is TRBJ2-7, the V gene TRBV30; 7 bases are shared with TRBD1. The trim removed 4 bases at V and 0 bases at J, leaving 3 bases unmatched. This CDR3 has 13 residues. The V gene's germline CDR1 is GTSNPN and CDR2 SVGIG (reference sequence). The CDR3 sequence: CAWTTGSSYEQYF. The CDR3 bases are TGTGCCTGGACGACAGGGAGCTCCTACGAGCAGTACTTC.

On this clone itself: The identical CDR3 is also encoded by other nucleotide sequences in the sample. The CDR3: CAWSDRVNTEAFF. The CDR3 coding sequence is TGTGCCTGGAGTGACAGGGTAAACACTGAAGCTTTCTTT. The chain is built from TRBV30 and TRBJ1-1; D perhaps matches TRBD1 (6 bases). V lost 1 base and J lost 2, with 8 bases in between. This CDR3 region has 13 residues. The germline CDR1 and CDR2 sequences are GTSNPN and SVGIG (reference sequence). The full variable domain, rest sourced from reference TRBV30 and TRBJ1-1, is SQTIHQWPATLVQPVGSPLSLECTVEGTSNPNLYWYRQAAGRGLQLLFYSVGIGQISSEVPQNLSASRPQDRQFILSSKKLLLSDSGFYLCAWSDRVNTEAFFGQGTRLTVV.

The rearrangement links TRBV5-8 to TRBJ2-7; tentative D call: TRBD2 (5 bases). The CDR3 covers 12 residues. The V and J ends lost 0 bases and 6 bases respectively, with 7 bases between them. Germline CDR1 and CDR2: SGHTS and YDEGEE. CDR3 sequence (DNA): TGTGCCAGCAGCTTGGCTAGCTTCGAGCAGTACTTC. It encodes CASSLASFEQYF.

The chain employs TRBV27 and TRBJ1-5, with 7 bases fitting TRBD1. Unmatched junction bases numbered 8, after V lost 5 bases and J lost 1 base. The CDR3 has 16 amino acids. Germline V CDR1 and CDR2: MNHEY, SMNVEV (reference sequence). DNA of the CDR3: TGTGCCAGCAGTCGCACAGGGGACTGGAGCAATCAGCCCCAGCATTTT. Encoded protein: CASSRTGDWSNQPQHF.

The rearrangement links TRBV5-4 to TRBJ2-2; D call uncertain. The CDR3 is made up of 15 amino acids. The germline CDR1 and CDR2 sequences are SGHNT and YYREEE (reference sequence). The V end lost 4 bases, the J end lost 2 bases, and 12 bases lay between the germline ends. CDR3 loop: CASSAASINTGELFF. CDR3 DNA: TGTGCCAGCAGCGCCGCTAGTATAAACACCGGGGAGCTGTTTTTT. Looking up the rest from reference TRBV5-4 and TRBJ2-2 gives the full variable domain: ETGVTQSPTHLIKTRGQQVTLRCSSQSGHNTVSWYQQALGQGPQFIFQYYREEENGRGNFPPRFSGLQFPNYSSELNVNALELDDSALYLCASSAASINTGELFFGEGSRLTVL.

The rearrangement links TRBV5-1 to TRBJ2-7, with D perhaps matching TRBD2 (6 bases). The CDR3 consists of 15 residues. V gave up 8 bases and J gave up 0 bases, with 18 bases separating them. Germline CDR1 is SGHRS and CDR2 is YFSETQ. The CDR3 sequence is CARSSGTDDSYEQYF. Written as DNA, the CDR3 is TGCGCCAGATCCTCCGGGACTGATGACTCCTACGAGCAGTACTTC.

The chain carries TRBV23-1 and TRBJ2-2; a possible D gene is TRBD1 (6 bases). TRBV23-1 counts as an open reading frame of uncertain function. V was clipped by 1 base and J by 7 bases, with 10 bases between them. The CDR3 length is 14 residues. Here the CDR3 DNA reads TGCGCCAGCAGTCAATACAGGGTCGGCGGGGAGCTGTTTTTT. It translates to CASSQYRVGGELFF.

V gene TRBV19 combines with J gene TRBJ2-1; tentatively, D is TRBD2 (5 bases). The germline V and J ends were trimmed by 3 bases and 10 bases, with 7 bases remaining between them. Germline V gene data show CDR1 as LNHDA and CDR2 as SQIVND (reference sequence). The CDR3 totals 11 residues. CDR3 nucleotides: TGTGCCAGTAGTATCGGGGTAGAGCAGTTCTTC. It yields the protein CASSIGVEQFF.